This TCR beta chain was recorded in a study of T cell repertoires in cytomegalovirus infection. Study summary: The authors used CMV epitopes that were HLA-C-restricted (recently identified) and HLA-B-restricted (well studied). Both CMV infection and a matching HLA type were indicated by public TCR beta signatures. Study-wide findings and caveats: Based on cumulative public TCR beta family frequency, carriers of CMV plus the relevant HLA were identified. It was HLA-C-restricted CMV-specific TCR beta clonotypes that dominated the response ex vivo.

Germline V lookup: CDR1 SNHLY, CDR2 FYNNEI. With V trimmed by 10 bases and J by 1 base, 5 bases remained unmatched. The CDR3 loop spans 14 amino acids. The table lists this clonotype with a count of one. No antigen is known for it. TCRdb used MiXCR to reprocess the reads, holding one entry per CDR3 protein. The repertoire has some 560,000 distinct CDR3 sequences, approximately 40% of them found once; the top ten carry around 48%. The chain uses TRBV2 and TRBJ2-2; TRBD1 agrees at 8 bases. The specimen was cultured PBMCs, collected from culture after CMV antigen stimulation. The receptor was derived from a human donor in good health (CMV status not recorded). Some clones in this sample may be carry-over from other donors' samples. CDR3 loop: CATQDRENTGELFF. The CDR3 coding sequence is TGTGCCACCCAGGACAGGGAGAACACCGGGGAGCTGTTTTTT.